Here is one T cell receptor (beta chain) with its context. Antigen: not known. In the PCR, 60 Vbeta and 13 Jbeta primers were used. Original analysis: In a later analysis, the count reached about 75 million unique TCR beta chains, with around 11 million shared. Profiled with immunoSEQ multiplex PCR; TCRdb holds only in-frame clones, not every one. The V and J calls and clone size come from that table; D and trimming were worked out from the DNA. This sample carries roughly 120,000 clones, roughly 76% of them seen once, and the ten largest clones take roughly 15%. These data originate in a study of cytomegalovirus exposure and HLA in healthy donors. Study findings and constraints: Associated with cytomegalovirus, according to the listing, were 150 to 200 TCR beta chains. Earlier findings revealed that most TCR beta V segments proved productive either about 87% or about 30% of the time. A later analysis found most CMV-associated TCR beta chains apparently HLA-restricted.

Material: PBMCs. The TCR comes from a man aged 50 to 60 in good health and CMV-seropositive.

In DNA, the CDR3 is TGTGCCAGCAGCCAAGTAGCGGGGGGGGACACAGATACGCAGTATTTT. Its translation: CASSQVAGGDTDTQYF. V and J are TRBV5-4 and TRBJ2-3, with 11 bases that match TRBD2. V dropped 4 bases and J dropped 2; count of bases not matched to a gene: 6. CDR1 is SGHNT and CDR2 is YYREEE in the germline V gene (reference sequence). The CDR3 extends over 16 amino acids.